This entry lists 32 T cell receptor beta chains sequenced from one sample in a study of human CD8 memory T cell subsets. Making the TCR beta libraries relied on UMI-labeled 5' RACE. TCRdb reprocessed the 5' RACE reads and reports one entry per CDR3 protein, with no DNA. The sample includes about 9,200 distinct CDR3 sequences. Sequenced sample: CD8+ stem-like memory T cells (TSCM and TCM) sorted from PBMCs. Documented subset: stem-like memory CD8 T cells (TSTEM), CCR7+ PD-1- TIGIT-. These TCRs come from a human donor in good health.

This clonotype is classed as medium-sized by frequency. This sequence joins TRBV29-1 and TRBJ1-2; as DNA is missing, the TRBD1 call by TCRdb cannot be tested. The CDR3 totals 12 residues. Germline CDR1 reads SQVTM; CDR2 reads ANQGSEA. CDR3 in amino acids: CSARTEGYGYTF.

The chain is built from TRBV19 and TRBJ1-2; TCRdb picks TRBD1, but there is no DNA to check that call. This CDR3 is 11 amino acids long. Germline V gene lookup returns CDR1 LNHDA and CDR2 SQIVND (reference sequence). The CDR3 sequence is CASKFPNGYTF.

This chain uses TRBV4-2 with TRBJ2-1. The germline CDR1 and CDR2 sequences are LGHNA and YNFKEQ. This CDR3 has 13 amino acids. CDR3: CASSQDSANEQFF.

The chain has TRBV29-1 and TRBJ2-2. Looked up from germline, CDR1 is SQVTM and CDR2 is ANQGSEA. The CDR3 loop spans 14 amino acids. The CDR3 sequence: CSVVATVSTGELFF.

The chain uses TRBV4-3 and TRBJ1-1. The CDR3 is 16 amino acids. Germline CDR1 is LGHNA and CDR2 is YSLEER. CDR3 amino acids: CASSQDIPFGNTEAFF.

The chain recombines TRBV14 with TRBJ1-2; no DNA is available, so the TRBD1 call from TCRdb remains unchecked. From germline, CDR1 is SGHDN and CDR2 FVKESK. This CDR3 has 14 amino acids. The CDR3 reads CASSQVGGFDGYTF.

The chain uses TRBV4-1 and TRBJ2-7; the D call of TRBD1 rests on TCRdb alone, since no DNA is present to check it. This CDR3 region has 16 residues. From germline, CDR1 is MGHRA and CDR2 YSYEKL. This CDR3 reads CASSQGDSFIRYEQYF.

In terms of frequency, this clonotype is medium-sized. This chain connects TRBV28 to TRBJ2-5; checking the TCRdb D call of TRBD2 is not possible without DNA. This CDR3 has 16 amino acids. Germline V gene lookup returns CDR1 MDHEN and CDR2 SYDVKM. CDR3 sequence reads: CASSLTGTSLQETQYF.

Its frequency marks this clonotype as medium-sized (0.01 to 0.1%). The chain joins TRBV15 to TRBJ1-5; TCRdb gives TRBD1 as the D gene, but with no DNA this cannot be confirmed. Germline values: CDR1 LNHNV, CDR2 YYDKDF (reference sequence). The CDR3 is 15 residues long. The CDR3 is CATSGRQGIDQPQHF. Drawing the rest from reference TRBV15 and TRBJ1-5, the complete variable domain is DAMVIQNPRYQVTQFGKPVTLSCSQTLNHNVMYWYQQKSSQAPKLLFHYYDKDFNNEADTPDNFQSRRPNTSFCFLDIRSPGLGDTAMYLCATSGRQGIDQPQHFGDGTRLSIL.

The gene calls are TRBV7-9 and TRBJ2-7; no DNA is available, so the TRBD1 call from TCRdb remains unchecked. CDR1 is SEHNR, CDR2 FQNEAQ, per germline (reference sequence). This CDR3 comprises 14 residues. The CDR3 loop reads CASSPPIVTYEQYF.

The rearrangement joins TRBV3-1 to TRBJ2-1. CDR1 is LGHDT and CDR2 is YNNKEL in the germline V gene (reference sequence). The CDR3 is made up of 17 amino acids. CDR3: CASSQDTDGNAYNEQFF.

J is TRBJ2-1 and V is TRBV14. This CDR3 has 15 amino acids. Germline CDR1 reads SGHDN; CDR2 reads FVKESK. CDR3 protein: CASSQNAVLINEQFF.

The V and J genes are TRBV5-1 and TRBJ2-1; TCRdb designates TRBD1, a call that cannot be tested without DNA. Germline lookup yields CDR1 SGHRS and CDR2 YFSETQ. The CDR3 consists of 14 residues. CDR3 protein: CASSLEGQHNEQFF.

The chain has TRBV6-4 and TRBJ2-3; absent DNA, TCRdb's TRBD1 call cannot be checked. Looked up from germline, CDR1 is MRHNA and CDR2 is SNTAGT. This CDR3 has 14 amino acids. This chain's CDR3 is CASSARGGTDTQYF.

The rearrangement uses TRBV3-2 and TRBJ2-2; TCRdb designates TRBD2, a call that cannot be tested without DNA. TRBV3-2 constitutes a pseudogene. The CDR3 runs to 16 residues. This chain's CDR3 is CASSQLAGENTGELFF.

This clonotype registers large (0.1 to 1%) by frequency. The rearrangement joins TRBV4-1 to TRBJ1-6; TCRdb lists TRBD1, though no DNA is available to test this call. This CDR3 is built from 14 residues. The V gene's germline CDR1 is MGHRA and CDR2 YSYEKL. CDR3 sequence reads: CASSQEGGNSPLHF.

The chain's CDR3 is CASPRLGKLGRPNTEAFF. The chain has TRBV5-6 and TRBJ1-1. CDR1 SGHDT and CDR2 YYEEEE come from the germline V gene. The CDR3 sequence is 18 residues long. The complete variable domain, with remaining parts taken from reference TRBV5-6 and TRBJ1-1, reads DAGVTQSPTHLIKTRGQQVTLRCSPKSGHDTVSWYQQALGQGPQFIFQYYEEEERQRGNFPDRFSGHQFPNYSSELNVNALLLGDSALYLCASPRLGKLGRPNTEAFFGQGTRLTVV.

This rearrangement joins TRBV7-9 to TRBJ1-1. Per the germline V gene, CDR1 is SEHNR and CDR2 is FQNEAQ (reference sequence). The CDR3 sequence is 12 residues long. CDR3 amino acids: CASSLLAAEAFF.

This clonotype ranks as medium-sized in terms of frequency. V usage is TRBV20-1 and J usage is TRBJ2-1; the D call of TRBD2 rests on TCRdb alone, since no DNA is present to check it. CDR3 length: 15 residues. CDR1 is DFQATT and CDR2 is SNEGSKA in the germline V gene (reference sequence). CDR3 amino acids: CSARDPAGGFYEQFF.

The chain has TRBV28 and TRBJ1-5; TCRdb reports TRBD1, a call that lacks DNA to check it against. The CDR3 consists of 13 residues. The germline CDR1 and CDR2 sequences are MDHEN and SYDVKM. This CDR3 is CASTSQGHQPQHF.

V and J are TRBV21-1 and TRBJ1-5; TCRdb selects TRBD1, and the lack of DNA leaves this call unchecked. TRBV21-1 is annotated as a pseudogene. The CDR3 totals 14 residues. This CDR3 is CASSKWGGNQPQHF.

The chain combines TRBV5-1 with TRBJ2-7; TCRdb proposes TRBD2, but this gene call is untestable without DNA. This CDR3 has 14 amino acids. CDR1 is SGHRS and CDR2 is YFSETQ in the germline V gene. The chain's CDR3 is CASTRTSGTYEQYF.

The chain employs TRBV20-1 and TRBJ2-2; without DNA, the TCRdb call of TRBD1 cannot be checked. There are 14 residues in the CDR3. CDR1 is DFQATT, CDR2 SNEGSKA, per germline (reference sequence). CDR3 loop: CSAWTVGGTGELFF.

The rearrangement links TRBV2 to TRBJ2-3. CDR1 SNHLY and CDR2 FYNNEI come from the germline V gene. This CDR3 is 11 amino acids long. The CDR3 reads CASSEEPLQYF.

This sequence joins TRBV7-2 and TRBJ2-3; TCRdb returns TRBD1, unconfirmable since there is no DNA. CDR1 is SGHTA and CDR2 is FQGNSA in the germline V gene. The CDR3 spans 17 residues. CDR3 sequence reads: CASTRPRGAVGTDTQYF.

This clonotype is identified as medium-sized (0.01 to 0.1%) from frequency. This sequence joins TRBV12-3 or TRBV12-4 and TRBJ1-1. The CDR3 has 11 amino acids. This chain's CDR3 is CASSWEFGAFF.

The genes are TRBV29-1 and TRBJ1-2; TCRdb's D call, TRBD1, is unchecked because there is no DNA. This CDR3 is 17 amino acids long. CDR1 is SQVTM and CDR2 is ANQGSEA in the germline V gene. This chain's CDR3 is CSVDIVRQGVGGYGYTF.

V gene TRBV20-1 combines with J gene TRBJ2-1. Germline CDR1 and CDR2: DFQATT and SNEGSKA (reference sequence). The CDR3 loop spans 13 amino acids. The CDR3: CSASLASYNEQFF.

The chain carries TRBV15 and TRBJ1-4; TCRdb proposes TRBD1, but this gene call is untestable without DNA. This CDR3 region has 15 residues. CDR1 is LNHNV and CDR2 is YYDKDF in the germline V gene (reference sequence). CDR3 loop: CATSRANREREKLFF.

The chain recombines TRBV25-1 with TRBJ1-1. From germline, CDR1 is MGHDK and CDR2 SYGVNS. CDR3 length equals 13 residues. The CDR3 reads CASSERGGTGPFF. The full variable domain, its missing parts supplied by reference TRBV25-1 and TRBJ1-1, is EADIYQTPRYLVIGTGKKITLECSQTMGHDKMYWYQQDPGMELHLIHYSYGVNSTEKGDLSSESTVSRIRTEHFPLTLESARPSHTSQYLCASSERGGTGPFFGQGTRLTVV.

V gene TRBV11-2 combines with J gene TRBJ1-1; TCRdb gives TRBD1 as the D gene, but with no DNA this cannot be confirmed. Germline CDR1 SGHAT, CDR2 FQNNGV. The CDR3 has 14 amino acids. The CDR3 spells CASSTRQGPTEAFF.

Its frequency marks this clonotype as medium-sized. The rearrangement links TRBV4-3 to TRBJ1-2. This CDR3 has 14 residues. CDR1 is LGHNA, CDR2 YSLEER, per germline. CDR3 in amino acids: CASSQDRGSYGYTF.